This TCR beta chain was observed in a study of shared clonotypes between healthy human individuals. Assay: immunoSEQ multiplex PCR; the TCRdb copy retains only in-frame clones and omits some. The profile shows about 2.2 million clones, 85% to 95% of them singletons. CD45RO-negative, CCR7-selected cells formed the naive CD8 fraction, which excluded terminally differentiated effector memory CD45RA+ cells. V was trimmed by 2 bases and J by 0 bases, leaving 10 bases between them. The germline V gene has CDR1 LNHDA and CDR2 SQIVND (reference sequence). The CDR3 length is 15 residues. Specimen: naive CD8+ T cells from PBMCs. V and J are TRBV19 and TRBJ2-5; D is perhaps TRBD1 (6 bases). The source of this sequence is a man aged 18 to 29 in good health. Some clones in this sample may be carry-over from other donors' samples. The CDR3 reads CASSIRDTYQETQYF. CDR3 coding DNA: TGTGCCAGTAGTATAAGGGACACCTACCAAGAGACCCAGTACTTC.